These 11 T cell receptor beta chains came from one sample sequenced in a study of cytomegalovirus exposure and HLA in healthy donors. The primer mix had 60 Vbeta and 13 Jbeta primers. The assay was immunoSEQ multiplex PCR, and TCRdb's table has in-frame clones only and misses some. The repertoire consists of around 230,000 clones, with approximately 85% occurring once and the leading ten covering around 0.23%. The sample consisted of PBMCs. The receptors stem from a girl aged 2-9 years in good health and CMV-seronegative.

The genes are TRBV9 and TRBJ1-4, with D possibly TRBD1 on 5 matching bases. V gave up 6 bases and J gave up 3 bases, with 12 bases separating them. The CDR3 covers 14 residues. Germline loops: CDR1 SGDLS, CDR2 YYNGEE. CDR3: CASTGGGANEKLFF. The DNA of the CDR3 is TGTGCCAGCACCGGCGGGGGAGCTAATGAAAAACTGTTTTTT. Together with reference TRBV9 and TRBJ1-4, the CDR3 gives the full variable domain: DSGVTQTPKHLITATGQRVTLRCSPRSGDLSVYWYQQSLDQGLQFLIQYYNGEERAKGNILERFSAQQFPDLHSELNLSSLELGDSALYFCASTGGGANEKLFFGSGTQLSVL.

The chain employs TRBV2 and TRBJ2-2, with TRBD2 matching 8 bases. This CDR3 is 13 amino acids long. Germline V lookup: CDR1 SNHLY, CDR2 FYNNEI. V lost 7 bases, J lost 5 bases, and 3 bases stayed unmatched. The CDR3 loop is CASTRLATGELFF. Here the CDR3 DNA reads TGTGCCAGCACTAGACTAGCGACCGGGGAGCTGTTTTTT.

This chain links TRBV19 with TRBJ1-1, with 7 bases lining up with TRBD1. Germline V gene data show CDR1 as LNHDA and CDR2 as SQIVND (reference sequence). The ends lost 7 bases at V and 1 base at J; junction bases unmatched: 3. The CDR3 totals 13 residues. CDR3: CASMGQQNTEAFF. The CDR3 nucleotides read TGTGCCAGTATGGGACAGCAGAACACTGAAGCTTTCTTT.

The chain has TRBV7-9 and TRBJ2-3; possibly TRBD2 for D (6 bases). CDR1 and CDR2 from the germline V gene are SEHNR and FQNEAQ (reference sequence). This CDR3 has 15 amino acids. V was pared by 1 base and J by 1 base, with 9 bases between. The CDR3 loop is CASSLGEARTDTQYF. The CDR3 coding sequence is TGTGCCAGCAGCTTAGGGGAGGCCCGCACAGATACGCAGTATTTT.

V gene TRBV19 combines with J gene TRBJ1-3, with 7 bases matching TRBD1. The V gene's germline CDR1 is LNHDA and CDR2 SQIVND (reference sequence). V dropped 8 bases and J dropped 0; count of bases not matched to a gene: 1. The CDR3 runs to 13 residues. The CDR3 bases are TGTGCCAGTGGGACAGCCTCTGGAAACACCATATATTTT. Protein: CASGTASGNTIYF.

This rearrangement joins TRBV29-1 to TRBJ2-1, with TRBD2 matching 7 bases. J lost 9 bases, V lost 1 base, and 3 bases had no gene match. The V gene's germline CDR1 is SQVTM and CDR2 ANQGSEA. The length of the CDR3 is 12 residues. The CDR3 bases are TGCAGCGTTGAAGGTTGGGGGGGTGAGCAGTTCTTC. It translates to CSVEGWGGEQFF.

J is TRBJ2-7 and V is TRBV5-6; 7 nucleotides line up with TRBD2. The CDR3 is 15 amino acids. Trimming took 2 bases from V and 7 from J; bases not matched to a gene: 12. CDR1 and CDR2 (germline): SGHDT, YYEEEE. The CDR3 loop reads CASSFRLADLWEQYF. For the CDR3, the DNA is TGTGCCAGCAGCTTTAGGCTAGCGGACCTTTGGGAGCAGTACTTC.

A single count supports this clone. The genes are TRBV11-2 and TRBJ1-1; 7 positions match TRBD1. The CDR3 is made up of 19 amino acids. J was trimmed by 0 bases and V by 0 bases; bases with no gene match: 13. Germline assignment: CDR1 SGHAT and CDR2 FQNNGV. For the CDR3, the DNA is TGTGCCAGCAGCTTAGATCGTTTGCCCGGGACAGCTATGAACACTGAAGCTTTCTTT. It yields the protein CASSLDRLPGTAMNTEAFF.

This clone showed up just a few times. The chain joins TRBV2 to TRBJ1-1, with D maybe TRBD1 (5 bases). Between the trimmed V and J ends, which lost 8 bases and 2 bases, there was a span of 9 bases. This CDR3 comprises 12 residues. Germline loops: CDR1 SNHLY, CDR2 FYNNEI. As DNA, the CDR3 is TGTGCCAGCGACAGATACAACACTGAAGCTTTCTTT. Its translation: CASDRYNTEAFF.

CDR3 amino acids: CATHQGGTGAQLYF. As DNA, the CDR3 is TGTGCCACCCACCAGGGTGGGACAGGAGCCCAACTGTACTTC. V gene TRBV19 combines with J gene TRBJ2-7, with 8 nucleotides matching TRBD1. V shed 10 bases, J shed 12 bases, and the junction held 20 bases outside the gene matches. The germline CDR1 and CDR2 sequences are LNHDA and SQIVND (reference sequence). This CDR3 is 14 amino acids long.

This clone was detected once. One end of the junction is discordant with germline, which a read error may explain. The chain has TRBV7-9 and TRBJ2-1; D is perhaps TRBD2 (6 bases). Germline V gene data show CDR1 as SEHNR and CDR2 as FQNEAQ (reference sequence). The CDR3 has 13 residues. CDR3 coding DNA: TGTTCCAGCAGCCAGGAGGGCTACAATGAGCAGTTCTTC. Translated: CSSSQEGYNEQFF.